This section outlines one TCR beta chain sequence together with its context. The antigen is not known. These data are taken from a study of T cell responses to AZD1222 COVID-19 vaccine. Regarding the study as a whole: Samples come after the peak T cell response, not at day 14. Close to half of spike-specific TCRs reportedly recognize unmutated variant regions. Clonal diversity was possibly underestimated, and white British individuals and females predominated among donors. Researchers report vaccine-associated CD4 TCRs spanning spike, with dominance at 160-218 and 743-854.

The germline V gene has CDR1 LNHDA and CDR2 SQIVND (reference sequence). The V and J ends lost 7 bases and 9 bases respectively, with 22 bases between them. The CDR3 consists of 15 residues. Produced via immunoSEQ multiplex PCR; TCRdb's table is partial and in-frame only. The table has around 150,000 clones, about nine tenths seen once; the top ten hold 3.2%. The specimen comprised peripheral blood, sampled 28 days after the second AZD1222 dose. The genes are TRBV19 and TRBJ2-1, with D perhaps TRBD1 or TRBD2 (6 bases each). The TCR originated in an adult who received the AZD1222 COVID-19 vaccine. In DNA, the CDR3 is TGTGCCAGTAATGTTGGGGGGCCGGAGGTGCTTGAGCAGTTCTTC. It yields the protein CASNVGGPEVLEQFF.